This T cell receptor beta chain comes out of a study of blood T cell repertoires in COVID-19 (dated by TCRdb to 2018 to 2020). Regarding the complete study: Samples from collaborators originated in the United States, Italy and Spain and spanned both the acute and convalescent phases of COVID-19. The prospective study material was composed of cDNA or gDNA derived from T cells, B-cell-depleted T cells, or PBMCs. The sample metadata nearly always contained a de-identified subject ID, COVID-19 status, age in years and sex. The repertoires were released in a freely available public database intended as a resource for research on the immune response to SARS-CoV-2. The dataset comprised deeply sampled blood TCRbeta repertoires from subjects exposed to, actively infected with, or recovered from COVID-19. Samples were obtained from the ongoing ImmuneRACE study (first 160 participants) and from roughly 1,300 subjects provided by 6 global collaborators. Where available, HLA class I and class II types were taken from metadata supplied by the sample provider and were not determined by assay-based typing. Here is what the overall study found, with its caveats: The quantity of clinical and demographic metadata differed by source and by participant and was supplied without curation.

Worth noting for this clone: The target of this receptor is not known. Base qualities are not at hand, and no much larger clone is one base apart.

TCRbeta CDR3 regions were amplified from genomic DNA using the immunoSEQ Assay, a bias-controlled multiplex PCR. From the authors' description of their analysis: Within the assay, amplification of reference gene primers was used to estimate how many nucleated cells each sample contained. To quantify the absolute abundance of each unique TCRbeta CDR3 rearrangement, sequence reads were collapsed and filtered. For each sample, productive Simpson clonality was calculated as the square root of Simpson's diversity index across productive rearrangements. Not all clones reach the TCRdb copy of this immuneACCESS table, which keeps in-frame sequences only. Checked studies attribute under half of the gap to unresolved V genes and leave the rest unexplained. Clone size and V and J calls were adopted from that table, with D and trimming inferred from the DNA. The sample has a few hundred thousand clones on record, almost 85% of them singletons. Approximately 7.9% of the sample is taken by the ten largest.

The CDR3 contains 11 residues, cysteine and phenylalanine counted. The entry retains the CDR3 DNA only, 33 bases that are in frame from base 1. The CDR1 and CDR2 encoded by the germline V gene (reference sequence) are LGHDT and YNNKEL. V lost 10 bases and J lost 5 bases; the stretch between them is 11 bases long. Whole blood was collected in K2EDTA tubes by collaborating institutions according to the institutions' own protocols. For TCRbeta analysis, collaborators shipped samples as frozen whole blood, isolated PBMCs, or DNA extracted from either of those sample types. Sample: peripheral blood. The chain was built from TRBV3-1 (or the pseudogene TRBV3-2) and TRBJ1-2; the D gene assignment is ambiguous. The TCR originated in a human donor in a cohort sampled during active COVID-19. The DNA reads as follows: TGTGCCACCACGGGGTTTTATGGCTACACCTTC. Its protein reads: CATTGFYGYTF.